One and the same sample provided the 26 T cell receptor beta chains below, sequenced in a study of blood T cells in healthy people across ages. A second PCR, run for roughly 6 to 11 cycles, used a sample-barcoded 5' primer plus a J-beta primer mix. TCRdb used MiXCR to reprocess the 5' RACE reads, holding one entry per CDR3 protein. In the table there are hundreds of thousands of distinct CDR3 sequences, 46% of which are singletons. The sample comprised blood. Receptors were obtained from a man older than 75 in good health.

The chain uses TRBV7-9 and TRBJ2-5; D possibly matches TRBD1 or TRBD2 (6 bases each). Near its end, the DNA agrees better with TRBJ2-7, so the J call may be wrong. The CDR3 totals 12 residues. From germline, CDR1 is SEHNR and CDR2 FQNEAQ (reference sequence). The CDR3 DNA reads as TGTGCCGGAGGGTACAGGGATAACGAGCAGTACTTC. Translated: CAGGYRDNEQYF.

The CDR3 DNA follows: TGTGCCAGCAGGATGACTAGCGGGAGGGCAGATGAGCAGTACTTC. It yields the protein CASRMTSGRADEQYF. The rearrangement joins TRBV12-3 or TRBV12-4 to TRBJ2-1; the match to TRBD2 covers 14 bases. The last part of the DNA fits TRBJ2-7 better; the J call may be wrong. The CDR3 is 15 amino acids.

The chain couples TRBV4-2 to TRBJ2-4, with D tentatively TRBD2 (7 bases). Gene TRBJ2-7 matches the end of the DNA better, so the J call may be wrong. Germline lookup yields CDR1 LGHNA and CDR2 YNFKEQ. The CDR3 extends over 16 amino acids. CDR3 sequence (DNA): TGTGCCAGCAGACAGACCGTGGGGGCGGGAGACTACGAGCAGTACTTC. Protein sequence: CASRQTVGAGDYEQYF.

The rearrangement uses TRBV7-2 and TRBJ2-3; D ambiguous. Looked up from germline, CDR1 is SGHTA and CDR2 is FQGNSA. V was cut by 3 bases and J by 3 bases, with 10 bases left in between. The CDR3 covers 14 residues. The CDR3 here is CASSFTIYTDTQYF. DNA for the CDR3: TGTGCCAGCAGCTTTACAATCTATACAGATACGCAGTATTTT.

The V call is TRBV19, the J call TRBJ1-2, with D unresolved. V was pared by 6 bases and J by 8 bases, with 13 bases between. CDR1 LNHDA and CDR2 SQIVND come from the germline V gene (reference sequence). This CDR3 is built from 12 residues. The CDR3 nucleotides are TGTGCCAGTAGCTACGTTCTAGGAGGCTACACCTTC. Protein sequence: CASSYVLGGYTF. The variable domain in full, completed from reference TRBV19 and TRBJ1-2, reads DGGITQSPKYLFRKEGQNVTLSCEQNLNHDAMYWYRQDPGQGLRLIYYSQIVNDFQKGDIAEGYSVSREKKESFPLTVTSAQKNPTAFYLCASSYVLGGYTFGSGTRLTVV.

This clonotype appeared a few times. The chain combines TRBV6-5 with TRBJ2-2; 11 nucleotides align to TRBD1. Germline V gene data show CDR1 as MNHEY and CDR2 as SVGAGI. Unmatched junction bases numbered 5, after V lost 7 bases and J lost 4 bases. This CDR3 is built from 15 residues. The CDR3 protein is CASNGQGAGTGELFF. The CDR3 DNA follows: TGTGCCAGCAACGGACAGGGGGCGGGCACCGGGGAGCTGTTTTTT.

This clonotype came up a few times. The chain links TRBV28 to TRBJ2-4; unclear D gene. The end of the DNA fits TRBJ2-5 better, so the J call may be wrong. Germline V gene lookup returns CDR1 MDHEN and CDR2 SYDVKM. The length of the CDR3 is 12 residues. CDR3 amino acids: CASSLLKETQYF. CDR3 coding DNA: TGTGCCAGCAGTTTACTTAAAGAGACCCAGTACTTC.

J is TRBJ1-5 and V is TRBV7-8; 10 nucleotides match TRBD1. From germline, CDR1 is SGHVS and CDR2 FQNEAQ. This CDR3 region has 19 residues. The trim removed 5 bases at V and 0 bases at J, leaving 13 bases unmatched. This chain's CDR3 is CASSPPNYGTGASNQPQHF. CDR3 in DNA: TGTGCCAGCAGCCCTCCGAACTATGGGACAGGGGCTAGCAATCAGCCCCAGCATTTT.

V usage is TRBV20-1 and J usage is TRBJ1-1; unclear D gene. The CDR3 length is 13 residues. Between the trimmed V and J ends, which lost 2 bases and 1 base, there was a span of 8 bases. Germline lookup yields CDR1 DFQATT and CDR2 SNEGSKA (reference sequence). The CDR3 protein is CSARLRANTEAFF. DNA of the CDR3: TGCAGTGCTAGATTAAGGGCGAACACTGAAGCTTTCTTT.

The gene calls are TRBV27 and TRBJ2-6; 7 positions match TRBD1. The J segment lost 0 bases and the V segment lost 5 bases, leaving 13 bases of the junction unmatched. CDR1 MNHEY and CDR2 SMNVEV come from the germline V gene (reference sequence). The CDR3 runs to 19 residues. This chain's CDR3 is CASSPSPTTGFSGANVLTF. The DNA of the CDR3 is TGTGCCAGCAGTCCTAGCCCCACGACAGGGTTCTCTGGGGCCAACGTCCTGACTTTC.

As concerns this clonotype: The junction differs from germline at one of its ends, possibly a read error. J is TRBJ2-5 and V is TRBV10-3; D is unclear. The CDR3 contains 13 residues. The germline CDR1 and CDR2 sequences are ENHRY and SYGVKD. The CDR3 is CAVSEFWEETQYF. The CDR3 bases are TGTGCCGTCAGTGAGTTTTGGGAAGAGACCCAGTACTTC.

This sequence joins TRBV20-1 and TRBJ2-7; the D gene could be TRBD1 or TRBD2 (6 bases each). Matching the DNA end better, TRBJ2-4 makes the J call doubtful. This CDR3 is built from 14 residues. CDR1 DFQATT and CDR2 SNEGSKA come from the germline V gene (reference sequence). CDR3 nucleotides: TGCAGTGCAACGGGGGCGGCGGCTCAAAACATTCAGTACTTC. Amino acids: CSATGAAAQNIQYF.

The gene calls are TRBV20-1 and TRBJ2-5; weak D call: TRBD2 (5 bases). Germline loops: CDR1 DFQATT, CDR2 SNEGSKA (reference sequence). The ends were cut back, 3 bases at V and 11 bases at J, with 25 bases in the middle. The CDR3 covers 15 residues. For the CDR3, the DNA is TGCAGTGCTAGTCCCGCGGTAGAGCTACTTGGGGAGCAGTACTTC. This codes for CSASPAVELLGEQYF.

The chain joins TRBV7-9 to TRBJ2-7; D not resolved. Germline CDR1 reads SEHNR; CDR2 reads FQNEAQ (reference sequence). The CDR3 totals 14 residues. With 4 bases removed from V and 2 bases from J, the gap between germline ends came to 12 bases. CDR3 bases: TGTGCCAGCAGCTCCGCGGACGGTGCCTACGAGCAGTACTTC. This sequence encodes CASSSADGAYEQYF.

This clonotype turned up a few times. This chain uses TRBV24-1 with TRBJ2-1; D perhaps matches TRBD2 (5 bases). The germline V gene encodes CDR1 KGHDR and CDR2 SFDVKD. The length of the CDR3 is 13 residues. V was pared by 4 bases and J by 10 bases, with 13 bases between. The CDR3 DNA follows: TGTGCCACCAGTGACCCTCCCCCGGGGGAGCAGTTCTTC. It encodes CATSDPPPGEQFF.

This clonotype was observed at least ten times. The chain carries TRBV29-1 and TRBJ2-1, with a tentative D call TRBD2 (5 bases). Looked up from germline, CDR1 is SQVTM and CDR2 is ANQGSEA. This CDR3 region has 11 residues. Between the trimmed V and J ends, which lost 2 bases and 7 bases, there was a span of 6 bases. The CDR3 DNA reads TGCAGCGTTGAACTAGCAAATGAGCAGTTCTTC. Encoded protein: CSVELANEQFF.

This clonotype was counted between two and nine times. The rearrangement uses TRBV12-3 or TRBV12-4 and TRBJ2-5; D perhaps matches TRBD2 (5 bases). Trimming took 5 bases from V and 1 from J, leaving 11 bases between them. This CDR3 comprises 14 residues. CDR3 residues: CASSNGGSQETQYF. CDR3 sequence (DNA): TGTGCCAGCAGTAACGGAGGCAGCCAAGAGACCCAGTACTTC.

Note on this clonotype: A much larger clone sits a single nucleotide away, making a read error possible. This rearrangement joins TRBV7-9 to TRBJ2-5, with D perhaps given as TRBD1 or TRBD2 (5 bases each). TRBJ2-7 matches the DNA end more closely, so the J call is doubtful. Per germline, CDR1 SEHNR and CDR2 FQNEAQ (reference sequence). This CDR3 is built from 12 residues. The CDR3 DNA reads as TGTGCCTCTCAATATGGGGACCACGAGCAGTACTTC. It is translated as CASQYGDHEQYF.

This clonotype was seen repeatedly, ten times or more. The V call is TRBV7-2, the J call TRBJ2-5; 7 bases fit TRBD1. Germline CDR1 and CDR2: SGHTA and FQGNSA. V trimming: 5 bases; J trimming: 4 bases; junction bases outside the gene matches: 7. This CDR3 contains 14 residues. The CDR3 region has the DNA TGTGCCAGCAGCCTTCCAGGGGGTAGAGAGACCCAGTACTTC. Translating it yields CASSLPGGRETQYF.

Only a few counts were recorded for this clonotype. The rearrangement joins TRBV14 to TRBJ2-7, with 9 bases lining up with TRBD2. The CDR3 consists of 16 residues. J was trimmed by 6 bases and V by 1 base; bases with no gene match: 10. CDR1 is SGHDN, CDR2 FVKESK, per germline. CDR3 coding DNA: TGTGCCAGCAGCCAAGGCGCTAGCGGGATCCATCGCGAGCAGTACTTC. This codes for CASSQGASGIHREQYF.

The CDR3 reads CASSYTTSGSEQFF. The DNA of the CDR3 is TGTGCCAGCAGTTACACGACTAGCGGGAGTGAGCAGTTCTTC. V usage is TRBV6-5 and J usage is TRBJ2-1; 12 nucleotides align to TRBD2. Losses at the gene ends were 2 bases for V and 9 bases for J; bases not matched to a gene: 2. Germline V gives CDR1 MNHEY, CDR2 SVGAGI. The length of the CDR3 is 14 residues.

CDR3 nucleotides: TGTGCCTGGAGTGTACTCAGCTATGGCTACACCTTC. Amino acid sequence: CAWSVLSYGYTF. This chain joins TRBV30 and TRBJ1-2; D remains ambiguous. From germline, CDR1 is GTSNPN and CDR2 SVGIG (reference sequence). V lost 0 bases and J 4 bases, leaving 6 bases between the germline ends. CDR3 length: 12 residues.

With respect to this clonotype: Just one base apart from a much larger clone, this may be a read error. The chain links TRBV20-1 to TRBJ2-4, with 10 positions matching TRBD2. The germline V gene encodes CDR1 DFQATT and CDR2 SNEGSKA (reference sequence). The junction had 7 bases not matched to a gene; V was cut back by 3 bases and J by 2 bases. The length of the CDR3 is 16 residues. The CDR3 DNA is TGCAGTGCTAGGGGGGCTAGCGGGAGCACCAAAAACATTCAGTACTTC. This gives the protein CSARGASGSTKNIQYF.

The genes are TRBV15 and TRBJ2-2, with D maybe TRBD2 (5 bases). V was shortened by 3 bases and J by 2 bases, with 10 bases between the two germline ends. This CDR3 contains 15 residues. The germline V gene encodes CDR1 LNHNV and CDR2 YYDKDF (reference sequence). The CDR3 spells CATSRNGLNTGELFF. DNA of the CDR3: TGTGCCACCAGCAGGAACGGACTTAACACCGGGGAGCTGTTTTTT. The entire variable domain, with the rest obtained from reference TRBV15 and TRBJ2-2, is as follows: DAMVIQNPRYQVTQFGKPVTLSCSQTLNHNVMYWYQQKSSQAPKLLFHYYDKDFNNEADTPDNFQSRRPNTSFCFLDIRSPGLGDTAMYLCATSRNGLNTGELFFGEGSRLTVL.

The chain has TRBV29-1 and TRBJ2-1, with 11 bases aligning to TRBD2. The CDR3 extends over 21 amino acids. CDR1 and CDR2 (germline): SQVTM, ANQGSEA. Trimming cost V 3 bases and J 7 bases; bases outside gene matches: 26. The CDR3 sequence: CSVEAQQGMKASGRSRNEQFF. The CDR3 DNA reads as TGCAGCGTTGAGGCCCAACAGGGGATGAAGGCTAGCGGGAGGAGTAGGAATGAGCAGTTCTTC.

This chain joins TRBV20-1 and TRBJ1-1, with a tentative D call TRBD1 (5 bases). The CDR3 is 13 residues long. CDR1 is DFQATT, CDR2 SNEGSKA, per germline (reference sequence). Trimming removed 0 bases at V and 4 bases at J, with 9 bases between. CDR3: CSARDSGPTEAFF. Here the CDR3 DNA reads TGCAGTGCTAGAGATTCGGGGCCCACTGAAGCTTTCTTT.